These 13 T cell receptor beta chains were sequenced from one sample in a study of early T cells in non-severe SARS-CoV-2 infection (dated by TCRdb to the early 2020s). Library creation used 5' RACE. The instrument given in TCRdb is NextSeq 500. TCRdb reprocessing: public reads trimmed at Q25 with fastp, clones called with MiXCR, in-frame beta chains kept. When rows share a CDR3 protein, they turn into one entry using the most common DNA and genes. This sample holds 25,000 to 30,000 distinct CDR3 sequences; roughly 4.2% were observed only once. The ten largest clonotypes hold around 4.4% of the sample. The sequenced material came from whole blood. The receptors were gathered from an adult who was a healthcare worker with PCR-confirmed SARS-CoV-2 infection or an uninfected control (not recorded which).

There are a few counts of this clonotype. The gene calls are TRBV12-3 or TRBV12-4 and TRBJ1-1; D may be TRBD1 (6 bases). Trimming removed 5 bases at V and 1 base at J, with 20 bases between. This CDR3 contains 17 residues. Here the CDR3 reads CASSPDTWTESNTEAFF. DNA for the CDR3: TGTGCCAGCAGTCCGGACACGTGGACAGAGTCGAACACTGAAGCTTTCTTT.

This clonotype was detected ten times or more. The rearrangement uses TRBV11-2 and TRBJ2-7, with D tentatively TRBD1 (5 bases). Germline assignment: CDR1 SGHAT and CDR2 FQNNGV. Trimming took 6 bases from V and 2 from J, leaving 17 bases between them. The CDR3 runs 15 residues. This chain's CDR3 is CASSLSRASTYEQYF. Written as DNA, the CDR3 is TGTGCCAGCAGTCTCTCCAGGGCCTCGACCTACGAGCAGTACTTC. The whole variable domain, remainder taken from reference TRBV11-2 and TRBJ2-7, is EAGVAQSPRYKIIEKRQSVAFWCNPISGHATLYWYQQILGQGPKLLIQFQNNGVVDDSQLPKDRFSAERLKGVDSTLKIQPAKLEDSAVYLCASSLSRASTYEQYFGPGTRLTVT.

This clonotype was recorded many times. V usage is TRBV14 and J usage is TRBJ2-1; no reliable D call. This CDR3 spans 15 amino acids. V gave up 1 base and J gave up 8 bases, with 15 bases separating them. Germline V gives CDR1 SGHDN, CDR2 FVKESK. The CDR3 DNA reads as TGTGCCAGCAGCCAAGGGGTGGATGGGCGCGATGAGCAGTTCTTC. It encodes CASSQGVDGRDEQFF.

This clonotype was counted at least ten times. The CDR3 nucleotides read TGCAGCGTCACCGGGACTAGCACATACGAGCAGTACTTC. As protein: CSVTGTSTYEQYF. V is TRBV29-1 and J is TRBJ2-7; 9 bases agree with TRBD2. This CDR3 region has 13 residues. Trimming at V came to 6 bases and at J to 4 bases, leaving 7 bases not matched to a gene. Germline CDR1 and CDR2: SQVTM and ANQGSEA.

This clonotype has at least ten counts. The CDR3, as DNA: TGTGCCAGCTCACCACCAGGGGGCCGCGACCTAAACTATGGCTACACCTTC. Protein sequence: CASSPPGGRDLNYGYTF. The chain is built from TRBV18 and TRBJ1-2, with 7 bases identical to TRBD1. The J segment lost 2 bases and the V segment lost 0 bases, leaving 9 bases of the junction unmatched. CDR3 length: 17 amino acids. Germline V CDR1 and CDR2: KGHSH, LQKENI. Supplemented by reference TRBV18 and TRBJ1-2, the full variable domain reads NAGVMQNPRHLVRRRGQEARLRCSPMKGHSHVYWYRQLPEEGLKFMVYLQKENIIDESGMPKERFSAEFPKEGPSILRIQQVVRGDSAAYFCASSPPGGRDLNYGYTFGSGTRLTVV.

This clonotype was counted many times. The gene calls are TRBV10-1 and TRBJ2-2; D unclear. The CDR3 length is 15 residues. Germline CDR1 reads WNHNN; CDR2 reads SYGVQD (reference sequence). The V end lost 0 bases, the J end lost 7 bases, and 12 bases lay between the germline ends. CDR3 DNA: TGCGCCAGCAGTGAGTCGGAGAGACGGAACGGGGAGCTGTTTTTT. It encodes CASSESERRNGELFF.

This clonotype was detected ten times or more. The rearrangement links TRBV28 to TRBJ1-5; the D is unclear. Trimming left V 7 bases short and J 4 bases short, with 11 bases between. The CDR3 runs 13 residues. Germline V gene data show CDR1 as MDHEN and CDR2 as SYDVKM. CDR3 sequence reads: CASKAGGNQPQHF. DNA of the CDR3: TGTGCCAGCAAAGCGGGAGGAAATCAGCCCCAGCATTTT.

This clonotype was counted many times. The chain has TRBV12-3 or TRBV12-4 and TRBJ2-3, with D unclear. This CDR3 contains 12 residues. Trimming removed 5 bases at V and 5 bases at J, with 8 bases between. The CDR3 sequence is CASSPSGDTQYF. The CDR3 DNA follows: TGTGCCAGCAGTCCCTCGGGAGATACGCAGTATTTT.

Many counts were recorded for this clonotype. The rearrangement links TRBV28 to TRBJ2-1; D is possibly TRBD1 (6 bases). The CDR3 loop spans 14 amino acids. CDR1 is MDHEN and CDR2 is SYDVKM in the germline V gene. Between the trimmed V and J ends, which lost 6 bases and 5 bases, there was a span of 14 bases. As DNA, the CDR3 is TGTGCCAGCAGCTCCACAGGGAAGAACAATGAGCAGTTCTTC. Translated: CASSSTGKNNEQFF.

This clonotype was recorded many times. The chain combines TRBV9 with TRBJ2-1; unclear D gene. This CDR3 spans 14 amino acids. From germline, CDR1 is SGDLS and CDR2 YYNGEE. Between the trimmed V and J ends, which lost 1 base and 0 bases, there was a span of 5 bases. The CDR3 bases are TGTGCCAGCAGCGTAAAATTCTCCTACAATGAGCAGTTCTTC. Translated, it gives CASSVKFSYNEQFF.

This clonotype was recorded a few times. The V and J genes are TRBV20-1 and TRBJ2-7; D possibly uses TRBD1 or TRBD2 (5 bases each). Per the germline V gene, CDR1 is DFQATT and CDR2 is SNEGSKA (reference sequence). V gave up 6 bases and J gave up 9 bases, with 18 bases separating them. The CDR3 is made up of 12 amino acids. The CDR3 sequence is CSAPWGEAGQYF. CDR3 in DNA: TGCAGTGCCCCCTGGGGCGAGGCGGGGCAGTACTTC.

This clonotype was observed many times. This rearrangement joins TRBV27 to TRBJ2-1; D may be TRBD2 (6 bases). The V end lost 4 bases, the J end lost 7 bases, and 14 bases lay between the germline ends. This CDR3 region has 14 residues. Germline V lookup: CDR1 MNHEY, CDR2 SMNVEV (reference sequence). DNA of the CDR3: TGTGCCAGCAGTTCCCTGGGGGGATTAAATGAGCAGTTCTTC. It encodes CASSSLGGLNEQFF.

Sample share makes this clonotype medium-sized. The V call is TRBV12-3 or TRBV12-4, the J call TRBJ2-7; D possibly corresponds to TRBD1 (5 bases). V shed 6 bases and J shed 2 bases, with 14 bases lying between them. The CDR3 is 14 residues long. The CDR3 region is CASSDNQGTYEQYF. For the CDR3, the DNA is TGTGCCAGCAGCGACAACCAGGGCACCTACGAGCAGTACTTC.